A selection of T cell receptor beta chains follows, all from one sample in a study of blood T cell repertoires in COVID-19. Method: immunoSEQ multiplex PCR; TCRdb's copy keeps in-frame clones and lacks some. The sample shows around 160,000 clones, around 80% of them seen only once. Sequencing used peripheral blood. The receptors shown here come from a man aged 60-69 years with active or convalescent COVID-19. CDR3s leave out the opening cysteine and the closing phenylalanine or tryptophan. Some rows have no size entry. The others give once, few or many, or a class for an expanded clone.

V gene,J gene,clone size,CDR3 length,CDR3 protein
TRBV3-1/TRBV3-2,TRBJ1-6,.,13,ASSQGSEGWSPLH
TRBV24-1,TRBJ2-3,.,15,ATKDYRAASSTDTQY
TRBV19,TRBJ1-1,.,12,ASSIRQGLTEAF
TRBV19,TRBJ2-5,.,11,ASSPGGKETQY
TRBV2,TRBJ1-5,once,12,ASSEEGGNQPQH
TRBV24-1,TRBJ1-5,.,11,ATSLGRGRPQH
TRBV3-1/TRBV3-2,TRBJ1-2,.,12,ASSQAAGGYGYT
TRBV5-1,TRBJ2-7,.,12,ASSPTAGTYEQY
TRBV5-1,TRBJ1-3,.,14,ASSLGPTGSGNTIY
TRBV21-1,TRBJ2-7,.,13,ASSSGQGAGYEQY
TRBV5-6,TRBJ1-6,.,14,ASSLGGFAYNSPLH
TRBV19,TRBJ1-5,.,11,ASGRDSNQPQH
TRBV5-5,TRBJ2-1,.,13,ASSTRQGDYNEQF
TRBV6-2/TRBV6-3,TRBJ2-7,few,13,ASRPSGRARNEQY
TRBV16,TRBJ1-4,.,11,ASSQLAGEKLF
TRBV9,TRBJ2-1,.,13,ASSPAGTTYNEQF
TRBV3-1/TRBV3-2,TRBJ1-3,.,11,ASSQVRGNTIY
TRBV9,TRBJ1-2,.,12,ASSVGTGNYGYT
TRBV10-3,TRBJ2-1,.,10,ATGQGGNEQF
TRBV3-1/TRBV3-2,TRBJ2-1,.,13,ASSQDQDRYNEQF
TRBV19,TRBJ2-7,.,11,ASSISSSYEQY
TRBV29-1,TRBJ2-1,.,13,SASILADSYNEQF
TRBV7-6,TRBJ2-1,.,17,ASSLAGLAGGFTYNEQF
TRBV5-4,TRBJ1-4,.,16,ASSLASVGRGGTEKLF
TRBV2,TRBJ1-5,.,12,ASSDLYSNQPQH
TRBV3-1/TRBV3-2,TRBJ1-1,.,13,ASSYYRGGNTEAF
TRBV10-1,TRBJ1-5,once,11,ASSESTYQPQH
TRBV7-9,TRBJ2-5,.,11,ASSRTSGETQY
TRBV5-4,TRBJ2-1,.,12,ASSLGGRMSEQF
TRBV5-6,TRBJ2-2,.,13,ASSLVARNTGELF
TRBV7-9,TRBJ2-2,.,13,ASSLGGVNTGELF
TRBV19,TRBJ1-1,.,11,ASSMGGSTEAF
TRBV11-2,TRBJ1-1,.,13,ASSLQGKRDTEAF
TRBV6-5,TRBJ1-4,.,13,ASSYGTGGNEKLF
TRBV12-3/TRBV12-4,TRBJ1-2,.,10,ASSPDSYGYT
TRBV6-5,TRBJ1-2,few,12,ASSRTGNNYGYT
TRBV3-1/TRBV3-2,TRBJ1-1,few,13,ASSLGQGSNTEAF
TRBV3-1/TRBV3-2,TRBJ2-1,few,12,ASSQVSTGNEQF
TRBV5-1,TRBJ2-7,.,13,ASSLGVGLDYEQY
TRBV19,TRBJ1-5,.,17,ASSFRAPTGGGGDQPQH
TRBV5-4,TRBJ2-7,.,11,ASSAGDTYEQY
TRBV6-1,TRBJ2-3,few,14,ASTERAGASTDTQY
TRBV7-9,TRBJ1-4,.,14,ASSESRDSVGEKLF
TRBV3-1/TRBV3-2,TRBJ1-2,.,11,ASSQGQVYGYT
TRBV19,TRBJ1-1,once,14,ASTRGGTGIRTEAF
TRBV10-2,TRBJ2-7,.,12,ASSEPGLSYEQY
TRBV3-1/TRBV3-2,TRBJ2-7,once,12,ASSPGRSSYEQY
TRBV7-2,TRBJ1-3,.,12,ASSAGPSSNTIY
TRBV3-1/TRBV3-2,TRBJ2-3,.,14,ASSVTSGRAGDTQY
TRBV5-4,TRBJ2-1,.,12,ASSLIQSYNEQF